Listed below are T cell receptor beta chains from one sample, sequenced in a study of early T cells in non-severe SARS-CoV-2 infection. In TCRdb, the 5' RACE reads were re-called with MiXCR into one record per CDR3 protein. The table includes 55,000 to 70,000 distinct CDR3 sequences, 12% detected once. The sequenced sample was whole blood. The receptor source for this set is an adult who was a healthcare worker with PCR-confirmed SARS-CoV-2 infection or an uninfected control (not recorded which). CDR3s include the opening cysteine and the closing phenylalanine or tryptophan. The D gene is left open where the match is weak. The listing skips clone size in some rows; elsewhere it reads once, few, many or a size class.

abundance: many
j_gene: TRBJ1-2
d_gene: NA
v_gene: TRBV20-1
CDR3aa: CSARVAGDKYTF
CDR3nt: TGCAGTGCTAGAGTCGCGGGAGACAAGTACACCTTC

abundance: few
j_gene: TRBJ2-7
d_gene: NA
v_gene: TRBV7-2
CDR3aa: CATQGNSYEQYF
CDR3nt: TGTGCCACCCAGGGTAACTCCTACGAGCAGTACTTC

abundance: many
j_gene: TRBJ2-2
d_gene: NA
v_gene: TRBV5-1
CDR3aa: CASSRDGYTGELFF
CDR3nt: TGCGCCAGCAGCCGGGACGGATACACCGGGGAGCTGTTTTTT

abundance: many
j_gene: TRBJ2-3
d_gene: NA
v_gene: TRBV11-2
CDR3aa: CASSLVSGGTQYF
CDR3nt: TGTGCCAGCAGCTTAGTGTCCGGGGGTACGCAGTATTTT

abundance: many
j_gene: TRBJ2-7
d_gene: TRBD1
v_gene: TRBV29-1
CDR3aa: CSVVPTGGSYEQYF
CDR3nt: TGCAGCGTTGTCCCGACAGGGGGCTCCTACGAGCAGTACTTC

abundance: few
j_gene: TRBJ1-4
d_gene: NA
v_gene: TRBV7-9
CDR3aa: CASTLIAEKLFF
CDR3nt: TGTGCCAGCACACTTATTGCCGAAAAACTGTTTTTT

abundance: few
j_gene: TRBJ2-6
d_gene: NA
v_gene: TRBV7-9
CDR3aa: CASSPDVSGANVLTF
CDR3nt: TGTGCCAGCAGCCCCGACGTATCTGGGGCCAACGTCCTGACTTTC

abundance: few
j_gene: TRBJ2-5
d_gene: TRBD1
v_gene: TRBV14
CDR3aa: CASSPGQRRETQYF
CDR3nt: TGTGCCAGCAGCCCGGGACAGCGACGAGAGACCCAGTACTTC

abundance: once
j_gene: TRBJ2-7
d_gene: NA
v_gene: TRBV7-2
CDR3aa: CASSPGAVQYF
CDR3nt: TGTGCCAGCAGCCCGGGGGCTGTGCAGTACTTC

abundance: few
j_gene: TRBJ1-2
d_gene: NA
v_gene: TRBV11-2
CDR3aa: CASSPGVRYGYTF
CDR3nt: TGTGCCAGCAGCCCTGGGGTCCGCTATGGCTACACCTTC

abundance: NA
j_gene: TRBJ2-7
d_gene: NA
v_gene: TRBV7-8
CDR3aa: CASSLAAHYEQYF
CDR3nt: TGTGCCAGCAGCTTAGCGGCACATTACGAGCAGTACTTC

abundance: many
j_gene: TRBJ2-5
d_gene: TRBD2
v_gene: TRBV2
CDR3aa: CASTRGGGAETQYF
CDR3nt: TGTGCCAGCACCCGAGGCGGGGGAGCAGAGACCCAGTACTTC

abundance: many
j_gene: TRBJ2-2
d_gene: TRBD1
v_gene: TRBV11-2
CDR3aa: CASNSIDRVETGELFF
CDR3nt: TGTGCCAGCAACTCAATCGACAGGGTCGAAACCGGGGAGCTGTTTTTT

abundance: many
j_gene: TRBJ1-2
d_gene: TRBD1
v_gene: TRBV3-1
CDR3aa: CASSQDGGTATYGYTF
CDR3nt: TGTGCCAGCAGCCAAGATGGCGGGACAGCGACCTATGGCTACACCTTC

abundance: NA
j_gene: TRBJ2-2
d_gene: TRBD1
v_gene: TRBV11-2
CDR3aa: CASSWGQGRNTGELFF
CDR3nt: TGTGCCAGCAGCTGGGGACAGGGGCGGAACACCGGGGAGCTGTTTTTT

abundance: few
j_gene: TRBJ1-4
d_gene: NA
v_gene: TRBV7-9
CDR3aa: CASSLGDGNEKLFF
CDR3nt: TGTGCCAGCAGCTTAGGCGACGGTAATGAAAAACTGTTTTTT

abundance: few
j_gene: TRBJ1-1
d_gene: NA
v_gene: TRBV18
CDR3aa: CASSPPGGIMNTEAFF
CDR3nt: TGTGCCAGCTCACCCCCCGGTGGAATCATGAACACTGAAGCTTTCTTT

abundance: few
j_gene: TRBJ2-2
d_gene: NA
v_gene: TRBV11-2
CDR3aa: CASSFGRNTGELFF
CDR3nt: TGTGCCAGCAGCTTTGGCAGGAACACCGGGGAGCTGTTTTTT

abundance: NA
j_gene: TRBJ2-1
d_gene: TRBD2
v_gene: TRBV11-2
CDR3aa: CASSSIRGGYNEQFF
CDR3nt: TGTGCCAGCAGCTCAATACGGGGGGGTTACAATGAGCAGTTCTTC

abundance: NA
j_gene: TRBJ1-2
d_gene: NA
v_gene: TRBV6-1
CDR3aa: CASSEERGAWRGYTF
CDR3nt: TGTGCCAGCAGTGAAGAGCGGGGGGCTTGGCGAGGCTACACCTTC

abundance: NA
j_gene: TRBJ1-2
d_gene: NA
v_gene: TRBV11-1
CDR3aa: CASSRGTSRDYGYTF
CDR3nt: TGTGCCAGCAGCCGGGGGACTTCGAGGGACTATGGCTACACCTTC

abundance: many
j_gene: TRBJ2-3
d_gene: TRBD2
v_gene: TRBV7-9
CDR3aa: CASSSGLAGGSDTQYF
CDR3nt: TGTGCCAGCAGCTCAGGACTAGCGGGGGGATCAGATACGCAGTATTTT

abundance: NA
j_gene: TRBJ2-7
d_gene: NA
v_gene: TRBV2
CDR3aa: CASSETAVGYEQYF
CDR3nt: TGTGCCAGCAGTGAGACGGCTGTTGGGTACGAGCAGTACTTC

abundance: many
j_gene: TRBJ2-1
d_gene: NA
v_gene: TRBV13
CDR3aa: CASSLSPYNEQFF
CDR3nt: TGTGCCAGCAGCTTAAGTCCCTACAATGAGCAGTTCTTC

abundance: many
j_gene: TRBJ2-1
d_gene: TRBD1
v_gene: TRBV3-1
CDR3aa: CASRGQGWEQFF
CDR3nt: TGTGCCAGCAGAGGACAGGGTTGGGAGCAGTTCTTC

abundance: NA
j_gene: TRBJ2-5
d_gene: TRBD1
v_gene: TRBV7-9
CDR3aa: CASSLAHRGQETQYF
CDR3nt: TGTGCCAGCAGCTTAGCGCACAGGGGCCAAGAGACCCAGTACTTC

abundance: many
j_gene: TRBJ2-1
d_gene: NA
v_gene: TRBV12-3/TRBV12-4
CDR3aa: CASRGTYNEQFF
CDR3nt: TGTGCCAGTCGGGGAACTTACAATGAGCAGTTCTTC

abundance: few
j_gene: TRBJ2-1
d_gene: TRBD2
v_gene: TRBV7-6
CDR3aa: CASSLGLPSGGYNEQFF
CDR3nt: TGTGCCAGCAGCTTAGGGCTCCCTAGCGGGGGATACAATGAGCAGTTCTTC

abundance: NA
j_gene: TRBJ1-2
d_gene: NA
v_gene: TRBV5-1
CDR3aa: CASSAGTGHGYTF
CDR3nt: TGCGCCAGCAGTGCCGGGACGGGCCATGGCTACACCTTC

abundance: few
j_gene: TRBJ2-3
d_gene: NA
v_gene: TRBV15
CDR3aa: CATSRGFGASTDTQYF
CDR3nt: TGTGCCACCAGCAGAGGGTTTGGGGCTAGCACAGATACGCAGTATTTT

abundance: NA
j_gene: TRBJ1-1
d_gene: NA
v_gene: TRBV7-2
CDR3aa: CASRRQANTEAFF
CDR3nt: TGTGCCAGCAGACGACAGGCGAACACTGAAGCTTTCTTT

abundance: many
j_gene: TRBJ1-1
d_gene: NA
v_gene: TRBV7-9
CDR3aa: CASSLTGVPMNTEAFF
CDR3nt: TGTGCCAGCAGCTTAACGGGGGTTCCTATGAACACTGAAGCTTTCTTT

abundance: many
j_gene: TRBJ2-1
d_gene: TRBD1
v_gene: TRBV5-1
CDR3aa: CASSWTGSDEQFF
CDR3nt: TGCGCCAGCAGCTGGACAGGGTCGGATGAGCAGTTCTTC

abundance: NA
j_gene: TRBJ2-7
d_gene: TRBD2
v_gene: TRBV5-1
CDR3aa: CASSSGLAGGPSSYEQYF
CDR3nt: TGCGCCAGCAGCTCAGGACTAGCGGGGGGTCCGAGCTCCTACGAGCAGTACTTC

abundance: few
j_gene: TRBJ2-1
d_gene: NA
v_gene: TRBV5-4
CDR3aa: CASSLGQYNEQFF
CDR3nt: TGTGCCAGCAGCTTAGGACAGTACAATGAGCAGTTCTTC

abundance: few
j_gene: TRBJ2-3
d_gene: NA
v_gene: TRBV11-2
CDR3aa: CASTLGPSTDTQYF
CDR3nt: TGTGCCAGCACGCTGGGCCCTAGCACAGATACGCAGTATTTT

abundance: NA
j_gene: TRBJ2-5
d_gene: NA
v_gene: TRBV7-3
CDR3aa: CASSRRETQYF
CDR3nt: TGTGCCAGCAGCAGGCGAGAGACCCAGTACTTC

abundance: NA
j_gene: TRBJ2-3
d_gene: TRBD2
v_gene: TRBV2
CDR3aa: CAIQAGGLDTQYF
CDR3nt: TGTGCCATCCAAGCGGGGGGGTTGGATACGCAGTATTTT

abundance: NA
j_gene: TRBJ1-2
d_gene: NA
v_gene: TRBV20-1
CDR3aa: CSVLAGASYGYTF
CDR3nt: TGCAGTGTCCTCGCGGGGGCCAGCTATGGCTACACCTTC

abundance: many
j_gene: TRBJ2-7
d_gene: NA
v_gene: TRBV30
CDR3aa: CAWTGGYEQYF
CDR3nt: TGTGCCTGGACTGGGGGATACGAGCAGTACTTC

abundance: once
j_gene: TRBJ1-1
d_gene: TRBD1
v_gene: TRBV30
CDR3aa: CAWNRGTVNTEAFF
CDR3nt: TGTGCCTGGAACCGCGGGACAGTGAACACTGAAGCTTTCTTT

abundance: NA
j_gene: TRBJ1-2
d_gene: TRBD1
v_gene: TRBV28
CDR3aa: CASSTGASPEGGYTF
CDR3nt: TGTGCCAGCAGTACAGGGGCCTCTCCGGAGGGTGGCTACACCTTC

abundance: NA
j_gene: TRBJ1-2
d_gene: NA
v_gene: TRBV6-2/TRBV6-3
CDR3aa: CASRAGFGYTF
CDR3nt: TGTGCCAGCAGAGCAGGGTTTGGCTACACCTTC

abundance: NA
j_gene: TRBJ1-3
d_gene: NA
v_gene: TRBV12-3/TRBV12-4
CDR3aa: CASSPSENTIYF
CDR3nt: TGTGCCAGCAGTCCCTCTGAAAACACCATATATTTT

abundance: many
j_gene: TRBJ2-1
d_gene: NA
v_gene: TRBV10-3
CDR3aa: CAIGRGSSYNEQFF
CDR3nt: TGTGCCATCGGGCGGGGAAGCTCCTACAATGAGCAGTTCTTC

abundance: few
j_gene: TRBJ2-4
d_gene: NA
v_gene: TRBV29-1
CDR3aa: CSSEMLQGENIQYF
CDR3nt: TGCAGCTCGGAGATGCTACAGGGAGAGAACATTCAGTACTTC

abundance: NA
j_gene: TRBJ1-1
d_gene: NA
v_gene: TRBV12-5
CDR3aa: CASGQRGPMNTEAFF
CDR3nt: TGTGCTAGTGGCCAAAGAGGACCGATGAACACTGAAGCTTTCTTT

abundance: many
j_gene: TRBJ2-3
d_gene: NA
v_gene: TRBV9
CDR3aa: CASSVVERSTDTQYF
CDR3nt: TGTGCCAGCAGCGTAGTGGAGCGGAGCACAGATACGCAGTATTTT

abundance: NA
j_gene: TRBJ1-5
d_gene: NA
v_gene: TRBV3-1
CDR3aa: CASSQGRNNQPQHF
CDR3nt: TGTGCCAGCAGCCAGGGTAGAAACAATCAGCCCCAGCATTTT

abundance: NA
j_gene: TRBJ2-7
d_gene: TRBD1
v_gene: TRBV10-3
CDR3aa: CAIRAGTGGGEQYF
CDR3nt: TGTGCCATCAGAGCCGGGACAGGGGGAGGCGAGCAGTACTTC

abundance: NA
j_gene: TRBJ2-1
d_gene: TRBD2
v_gene: TRBV7-2
CDR3aa: CASSLSTSGGTTQFF
CDR3nt: TGTGCCAGCAGCTTATCTACTAGCGGGGGAACGACCCAGTTCTTC

abundance: many
j_gene: TRBJ2-2
d_gene: NA
v_gene: TRBV5-8
CDR3aa: CASSSDLNTGELFF
CDR3nt: TGTGCCAGCAGCTCAGATTTGAACACCGGGGAGCTGTTTTTT

abundance: NA
j_gene: TRBJ2-2
d_gene: NA
v_gene: TRBV29-1
CDR3aa: CSVAREVTGELFF
CDR3nt: TGCAGCGTTGCCAGGGAGGTCACCGGGGAGCTGTTTTTT

abundance: NA
j_gene: TRBJ2-5
d_gene: TRBD2
v_gene: TRBV9
CDR3aa: CASSEGAGKYQETQYF
CDR3nt: TGTGCCAGCAGTGAGGGAGCGGGGAAGTACCAAGAGACCCAGTACTTC

abundance: many
j_gene: TRBJ1-2
d_gene: NA
v_gene: TRBV13
CDR3aa: CASSQSQDSYHYGYTF
CDR3nt: TGTGCCAGCAGCCAAAGCCAGGACAGCTACCACTATGGCTACACCTTC

abundance: NA
j_gene: TRBJ2-1
d_gene: TRBD2
v_gene: TRBV5-1
CDR3aa: CASSLVAGVNYNEQFF
CDR3nt: TGCGCCAGCAGCTTGGTTGCGGGGGTAAACTACAATGAGCAGTTCTTC